Below are 10 T cell receptor beta chains sequenced from a single sample in a study of cytomegalovirus exposure and HLA in healthy donors. Primers: 60 Vbeta forward and 13 Jbeta reverse. Clones were sequenced by immunoSEQ multiplex PCR, and TCRdb holds only the in-frame ones, with some missing. The table includes roughly 120,000 clones, approximately 61% detected once. The specimen was PBMCs. The source of these receptors is a man younger than 40 in good health and CMV-seropositive.

The chain uses TRBV19 and TRBJ1-4; a possible D gene is TRBD1 (5 bases). CDR1 is LNHDA, CDR2 SQIVND, per germline (reference sequence). Trimming left V 4 bases short and J 6 bases short, with 15 bases between. CDR3 length: 15 residues. The CDR3 here is CASSSGRVRDEKLFF. The CDR3 bases are TGTGCCAGTAGTAGCGGCAGGGTTAGGGATGAAAAACTGTTTTTT. Drawing the rest from reference TRBV19 and TRBJ1-4, the complete variable domain is DGGITQSPKYLFRKEGQNVTLSCEQNLNHDAMYWYRQDPGQGLRLIYYSQIVNDFQKGDIAEGYSVSREKKESFPLTVTSAQKNPTAFYLCASSSGRVRDEKLFFGSGTQLSVL.

The CDR3 reads CASRGTGRWDEQFF. The CDR3 DNA reads TGTGCCAGCAGGGGGACAGGGAGGTGGGATGAGCAGTTCTTC. This rearrangement joins TRBV5-4 to TRBJ2-1; 9 bases agree with TRBD1. CDR1 and CDR2 (germline): SGHNT, YYREEE (reference sequence). The CDR3 extends over 14 amino acids. J lost 8 bases, V lost 5 bases, and 8 bases had no gene match.

The chain is built from TRBV5-1 and TRBJ2-2; TRBD1 matches 9 bases. Trimming cost V 7 bases and J 0 bases; bases outside gene matches: 7. CDR3 length: 16 residues. The V gene's germline CDR1 is SGHRS and CDR2 YFSETQ. CDR3 sequence reads: CASADRGLSNTGELFF. The CDR3 DNA follows: TGCGCCAGCGCGGACAGGGGACTGTCGAACACCGGGGAGCTGTTTTTT.

This chain connects TRBV5-1 to TRBJ2-5, with 7 bases matching TRBD1. The V segment lost 6 bases and the J segment 1 base; nucleotides outside the gene matches: 6. Germline V gives CDR1 SGHRS, CDR2 YFSETQ. The CDR3 totals 14 residues. In DNA form, the CDR3 reads TGCGCCAGCACCACACAGGGGAGCCAAGAGACCCAGTACTTC. Amino acid sequence: CASTTQGSQETQYF.

V gene TRBV9 combines with J gene TRBJ2-7; D not resolved. This CDR3 has 16 amino acids. Trimming removed 0 bases at V and 4 bases at J, with 17 bases between. Germline V gives CDR1 SGDLS, CDR2 YYNGEE. The DNA for the CDR3 is TGTGCCAGCAGCGTAGGAGGAGTAGATTCTTGGTACGAGCAGTACTTC. Amino acid sequence: CASSVGGVDSWYEQYF.

The V call is TRBV28, the J call TRBJ2-5, with 11 nucleotides matching TRBD2. The junction had 4 bases not matched to a gene; V was cut back by 7 bases and J by 3 bases. Looked up from germline, CDR1 is MDHEN and CDR2 is SYDVKM. The CDR3 runs to 14 residues. The CDR3 DNA sequence: TGTGCCAGCAAGATAGCGGGAGGGGAAGAGACCCAGTACTTC. It translates to CASKIAGGEETQYF.

This chain's CDR3 is CASSLGGRAFF. The CDR3 coding sequence is TGTGCCAGCAGCCTGGGAGGGCGGGCTTTCTTT. The V call is TRBV5-6, the J call TRBJ1-1, with D hard to call. There are 11 residues in the CDR3. The germline gives CDR1 SGHDT, CDR2 YYEEEE. The ends were cut back, 4 bases at V and 11 bases at J, with 12 bases in the middle.

The rearrangement joins TRBV28 to TRBJ2-7, with 8 bases that match TRBD1. V lost 4 bases to trimming and J lost 0 bases; unmatched junction nucleotides: 8. The CDR3 length is 16 residues. Germline CDR1 reads MDHEN; CDR2 reads SYDVKM. The CDR3 DNA is TGTGCCAGCAGTTGGGGCAGGGGGCACAGCTCCTACGAGCAGTACTTC. Amino acid sequence: CASSWGRGHSSYEQYF.

The chain carries TRBV10-3 and TRBJ1-2; 8 bases agree with TRBD1. Unmatched junction bases numbered 11, after V lost 0 bases and J lost 5 bases. There are 17 residues in the CDR3. The germline CDR1 and CDR2 sequences are ENHRY and SYGVKD. Written as DNA, the CDR3 is TGTGCCATCAGTGAGTCGGCAGGGGGCCGGACCGGGTATGGCTACACCTTC. Translation gives CAISESAGGRTGYGYTF.

This clone was observed once. This sequence joins TRBV11-3 and TRBJ2-2; D perhaps matches TRBD1 (5 bases). The V end was cut by 4 bases, the J end by 6 bases, with 9 bases between. CDR3 length: 13 residues. Germline CDR1 SGHNT, CDR2 YENEEA. CDR3 nucleotide sequence: TGTGCCAGCAGCTCCAGGGTAGCCGGGGAGCTGTTTTTT. Its translation: CASSSRVAGELFF.